The rows below give T cell receptor beta chains drawn from one sample of a study of blood T cell repertoires in COVID-19. Assay used: immunoSEQ multiplex PCR; TCRdb lists only in-frame clones, some missing. The data contain 50,000 to 65,000 clones, about four fifths of them singletons. Source material: peripheral blood. These receptors were obtained from a human donor in a cohort sampled during active COVID-19. The CDR3 runs from the conserved cysteine through the conserved F or W. The D gene is left open where the match is weak. Clone size is not always given. Where it is, it says once, few, many or a class for expanded clones.

CDR3nt	CDR3aa	d_gene	v_gene	j_gene	abundance
TGTGCCAGCAGCTTAGCGAGGCCCAATGAGCAGTTCTTC	CASSLARPNEQFF	-	TRBV7-9	TRBJ2-1	-
TGTGCCAGCAGCGTAGGCGTTAGCGACCGGAGCGAGCAGTACTTC	CASSVGVSDRSEQYF	-	TRBV9	TRBJ2-7	-
TGCGCCAGCCGGGCTTCCGGACAGGGGAGCAATGAGCAGTTCTTC	CASRASGQGSNEQFF	TRBD1	TRBV5-1	TRBJ2-1	-
TGTGCCAGCAGCCCGGGGGGGGCGGGAGCGACCCCAGAGACCCAGTACTTC	CASSPGGAGATPETQYF	TRBD2	TRBV7-6	TRBJ2-5	-
TGTGCCAGCAGTATCGCGGGCTACGAGCAGTACTTC	CASSIAGYEQYF	-	TRBV6-6	TRBJ2-7	-
TGCGCCAGCAGCCAAGAGGGCCTACCCACTGAAGCTTTCTTT	CASSQEGLPTEAFF	-	TRBV4-1	TRBJ1-1	-
TGTGCCAGCAGTTTCAGAGATACGCAGTATTTT	CASSFRDTQYF	-	TRBV28	TRBJ2-3	-
TGTGCCAGCAGTTTGGCGGGGGCTCTTTCGACCCGCACAGATACGCAGTATTTT	CASSLAGALSTRTDTQYF	-	TRBV27	TRBJ2-3	-
TGTGCCAGCTCACCACAGGGACACAGCAATCAGCCCCAGCATTTT	CASSPQGHSNQPQHF	-	TRBV18	TRBJ1-5	-
TGTGCCAGCAGCCGGACAGAGTCTACGCAGCAGTACTTC	CASSRTESTQQYF	-	TRBV3-1/TRBV3-2	TRBJ2-7	-
TGCGCCAGCAGCCCGGGGGGTGACAATGAGCAGTTCTTC	CASSPGGDNEQFF	TRBD2	TRBV5-1	TRBJ2-1	once
TGTGCCAGCAGCTTAGTAGCGGGGAGGGGTTACACCGGGGAGCTGTTTTTT	CASSLVAGRGYTGELFF	TRBD2	TRBV7-2	TRBJ2-2	-
TGTGCCAGCAGCCCCCAGGGGACCGGGGAGCTGTTTTTT	CASSPQGTGELFF	-	TRBV3-1/TRBV3-2	TRBJ2-2	-
TGTGCCAGCTTCCGTTCCCTAGCCCTCTCTGGAAACACCATATATTTT	CASFRSLALSGNTIYF	-	TRBV6-6	TRBJ1-3	few
TGTGCCAGCAGTCCAAGACAGATTTTGAACACTGAAGCTTTCTTT	CASSPRQILNTEAFF	-	TRBV27	TRBJ1-1	few
TGTGCCAGCAGGACAGGGGGGAACACCGGGGAGCTGTTTTTT	CASRTGGNTGELFF	TRBD1	TRBV6-5	TRBJ2-2	-
TGTGCCAGCAGAGGACTAGCGGGAGTTGAAAGGGGGGCCGGGGAGCTGTTTTTT	CASRGLAGVERGAGELFF	TRBD2	TRBV9	TRBJ2-2	-
TGTGCCACCAAAGGGGACAGGGACACAGATACGCAGTATTTT	CATKGDRDTDTQYF	TRBD1	TRBV10-3	TRBJ2-3	few
TGTGCCAGCAGCGCTGGGACAGGGGGGGGCACTGAAGCTTTCTTT	CASSAGTGGGTEAFF	TRBD1	TRBV6-5	TRBJ1-1	once
TGTGCCAGCAGCTTGGGGGCCTTTGAGCAGTACTTC	CASSLGAFEQYF	-	TRBV5-6	TRBJ2-7	-
TGCAGCGATACAGGGGCCGTCTACTATGGCTACACCTTC	CSDTGAVYYGYTF	TRBD1	TRBV29-1	TRBJ1-2	-
TGCGCCAGCAGACTAGCGGGAGGGTCGTCCTACAATGAGCAGTTCTTC	CASRLAGGSSYNEQFF	TRBD2	TRBV10-2	TRBJ2-1	once
TGCGCCAGCAGCCCCGGGGACGGAGGGAATGAAAAACTGTTTTTT	CASSPGDGGNEKLFF	-	TRBV5-1	TRBJ1-4	-
TGTGCCAGCAGCCGGGGACAACCTTCGAACACCGGGGAGCTGTTTTTT	CASSRGQPSNTGELFF	-	TRBV11-3	TRBJ2-2	-
TGTGCCATCAGCCCGAGCGGGGCGAGCACAGATACGCAGTATTTT	CAISPSGASTDTQYF	TRBD2	TRBV10-3	TRBJ2-3	-
TGTGCCTGGAGTCTAGCCTACGAGCAGTACTTC	CAWSLAYEQYF	-	TRBV30	TRBJ2-7	-